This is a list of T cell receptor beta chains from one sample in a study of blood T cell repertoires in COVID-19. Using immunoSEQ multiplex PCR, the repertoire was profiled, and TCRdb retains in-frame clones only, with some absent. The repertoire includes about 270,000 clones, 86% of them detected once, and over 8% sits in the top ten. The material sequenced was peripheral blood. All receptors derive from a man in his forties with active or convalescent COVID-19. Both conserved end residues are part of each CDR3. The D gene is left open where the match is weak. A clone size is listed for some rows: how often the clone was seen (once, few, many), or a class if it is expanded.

CSASQSGAVGELFF,TGCAGTGCTAGTCAATCAGGGGCGGTCGGGGAGCTGTTTTTT,14,.,TRBV20-1,TRBJ2-2,.
CASSHVGGTGELFF,TGTGCCAGCAGCCATGTTGGAGGGACCGGGGAGCTGTTTTTT,14,.,TRBV13,TRBJ2-2,.
CSVDATGVGTEAFF,TGCAGCGTTGATGCGACAGGGGTAGGGACTGAAGCTTTCTTT,14,few,TRBV29-1,TRBJ1-1,TRBD1
CASSWTGGGAPDTQYF,TGCGCCAGCAGCTGGACAGGCGGGGGGGCCCCAGATACGCAGTATTTT,16,.,TRBV5-1,TRBJ2-3,TRBD2
CASYVLTF,TGTGCCTCGTACGTCCTGACTTTC,8,once,TRBV11-1,TRBJ2-6,.
CASRQGLYDGYTF,TGTGCCAGCAGACAGGGTTTATATGATGGCTACACCTTC,13,few,TRBV6-1,TRBJ1-2,.
CASSPNRGHIQYF,TGTGCCAGCAGCCCGAACAGGGGGCACATTCAGTACTTC,13,.,TRBV11-2,TRBJ2-4,TRBD1
CASSPPLNEQFF,TGTGCCAGCAGCCCCCCCCTTAATGAGCAGTTCTTC,12,.,TRBV7-2,TRBJ2-1,.
CASSPAGLGGNTIYF,TGTGCCAGTAGTCCCGCGGGGTTAGGAGGAAACACCATATATTTT,15,.,TRBV19,TRBJ1-3,.
CASSLGTRFQHF,TGTGCCAGCAGTTTAGGGACACGGTTCCAGCATTTT,12,.,TRBV12-3/TRBV12-4,TRBJ1-5,.
CASSQGSAGANTGELFF,TGCGCCAGCAGCCAAGGGTCAGCGGGCGCGAACACCGGGGAGCTGTTTTTT,17,few,TRBV4-1,TRBJ2-2,.
CASSLELGGSQYF,TGTGCCAGCAGTTTAGAGTTAGGAGGGTCGCAGTATTTT,13,once,TRBV12-3/TRBV12-4,TRBJ2-3,.
CASRRTDNEKLFF,TGTGCCAGCAGGAGGACAGATAATGAAAAACTGTTTTTT,13,.,TRBV27,TRBJ1-4,.
CAISESRSNEQFF,TGTGCCATCAGTGAGTCTCGTTCCAATGAGCAGTTCTTC,13,.,TRBV10-3,TRBJ2-1,.
CASSFSPLPTDTQYF,TGTGCCAGCAGTTTTTCTCCCCTTCCCACAGATACGCAGTATTTT,15,.,TRBV2,TRBJ2-3,.
CASSLQGDQPQHF,TGTGCCAGCAGCTTACAAGGGGATCAGCCCCAGCATTTT,13,.,TRBV7-6,TRBJ1-5,.
CASSIWAGAGEKLFF,TGTGCCAGTAGTATTTGGGCAGGGGCTGGGGAAAAACTGTTTTTT,15,.,TRBV19,TRBJ1-4,.
CASSPAPGQGAYEQYF,TGCGCCAGCAGCCCAGCACCGGGACAGGGGGCCTACGAGCAGTACTTC,16,.,TRBV5-1,TRBJ2-7,TRBD1
CASIRDYTTGELFF,TGTGCCAGCATCAGAGACTATACTACCGGGGAGCTGTTTTTT,14,.,TRBV28,TRBJ2-2,.
CASKEQGSGNTIYF,TGTGCCAGTAAGGAACAGGGGTCTGGAAACACCATATATTTT,14,.,TRBV19,TRBJ1-3,TRBD1
CASSFEVSSSSSGNTIYF,TGTGCCAGCAGCTTTGAGGTATCCAGCTCGAGCTCTGGAAACACCATATATTTT,18,.,TRBV7-6,TRBJ1-3,.
CSVEAGQGPEAFF,TGCAGCGTTGAAGCAGGGCAAGGACCTGAAGCTTTCTTT,13,.,TRBV29-1,TRBJ1-1,.
CASRPQGDNSPLHF,TGTGCCAGCAGGCCACAGGGCGATAATTCACCCCTCCACTTT,14,.,TRBV6-5,TRBJ1-6,.
CASSQDLVGQDGYTF,TGTGCCAGCAGCCAAGATCTTGTGGGGCAGGATGGCTACACCTTC,15,.,TRBV3-1/TRBV3-2,TRBJ1-2,.
CASSRQGLGQPQHF,TGTGCCAGCAGCCGACAGGGATTGGGTCAGCCCCAGCATTTT,14,.,TRBV6-5,TRBJ1-5,TRBD1
CASSSQGWSYEQYF,TGTGCCAGCAGCTCACAGGGATGGAGCTACGAGCAGTACTTC,14,.,TRBV11-1,TRBJ2-7,.
CASSARGEDDEQYF,TGTGCCAGCAGCGCCAGGGGAGAGGACGACGAGCAGTACTTC,14,.,TRBV5-4,TRBJ2-7,.
CATSDSGTSRYNEQFF,TGTGCCACCAGTGACAGTGGGACTAGCCGCTACAATGAGCAGTTCTTC,16,.,TRBV24-1,TRBJ2-1,TRBD2
CVGGSYNEQFF,TGTGTGGGGGGCTCCTACAATGAGCAGTTCTTC,11,once,TRBV7-9,TRBJ2-1,.
CASSPSQQDNEQFF,TGTGCCAGCAGCCCCTCTCAACAGGACAATGAGCAGTTCTTC,14,.,TRBV3-1/TRBV3-2,TRBJ2-1,.
CASSEALDRGSGKLFF,TGTGCCAGCAGTGAAGCGCTCGACAGGGGGTCGGGTAAACTGTTTTTT,16,once,TRBV6-1,TRBJ1-4,TRBD1
CSALAETQYF,TGCAGTGCTCTGGCAGAGACCCAGTACTTC,10,once,TRBV20-1,TRBJ2-5,.
CASSKSWTASTGELFF,TGCGCCAGCAGCAAATCTTGGACAGCTTCCACCGGGGAGCTGTTTTTT,16,.,TRBV5-1,TRBJ2-2,.
CSVVRGTGVAEQFF,TGCAGCGTTGTAAGGGGGACAGGGGTTGCTGAGCAGTTCTTC,14,.,TRBV29-1,TRBJ2-1,TRBD1
CASSARTGNNEQFF,TGTGCCAGCAGCGCCCGGACAGGGAACAATGAGCAGTTCTTC,14,few,TRBV11-3,TRBJ2-1,TRBD1
CASSLHTGVEQYF,TGCGCCAGCAGCCTTCATACAGGGGTCGAGCAGTACTTC,13,.,TRBV4-1,TRBJ2-7,TRBD1
CASSFDPGSEQYF,TGCGCCAGCAGCTTTGACCCAGGTAGCGAGCAGTACTTC,13,.,TRBV5-1,TRBJ2-7,.
CASGGGDANTGELFF,TGCGCCAGCGGGGGAGGGGACGCGAACACCGGGGAGCTGTTTTTT,15,.,TRBV5-1,TRBJ2-2,TRBD2
CASSINGWEVSTEAFF,TGTGCCAGTAGTATAAATGGCTGGGAGGTAAGCACTGAAGCTTTCTTT,16,.,TRBV19,TRBJ1-1,.
CASTDRGQEKLFF,TGTGCCAGCACGGACAGGGGACAGGAAAAACTGTTTTTT,13,.,TRBV6-5,TRBJ1-4,TRBD1
CASSLPQNSYEQYF,TGTGCCAGCAGCTTACCTCAGAACTCCTACGAGCAGTACTTC,14,once,TRBV7-9,TRBJ2-7,.
CASSGAEPYEQYF,TGTGCCAGCAGTGGGGCCGAGCCCTACGAGCAGTACTTC,13,.,TRBV28,TRBJ2-7,.
CASSQGAGNQPQHF,TGTGCCAGCAGTCAGGGGGCAGGCAATCAGCCCCAGCATTTT,14,.,TRBV27,TRBJ1-5,TRBD1
CASSQDLLGRAKNIQYF,TGTGCCAGCAGCCAAGACCTTTTGGGGCGAGCCAAAAACATTCAGTACTTC,17,once,TRBV3-1/TRBV3-2,TRBJ2-4,.
CASSGQGPSNQPQHF,TGTGCCAGCAGTGGCCAGGGGCCCAGCAATCAGCCCCAGCATTTT,15,few,TRBV2,TRBJ1-5,.
CSVESPLKGLFF,TGCAGCGTTGAATCGCCTCTTAAGGGGCTGTTTTTT,12,.,TRBV29-1,TRBJ1-4,.
CATSKGQGSYEQYF,TGTGCCACCAGCAAGGGACAGGGATCCTACGAGCAGTACTTC,14,.,TRBV15,TRBJ2-7,TRBD1
CSASLPSASYNEQFF,TGCAGTGCTAGTCTCCCCAGCGCCTCCTACAATGAGCAGTTCTTC,15,.,TRBV20-1,TRBJ2-1,.
CASSQGPTSGYTQYF,TGCGCCAGCAGCCAAGGGCCGACTAGCGGCTATACGCAGTATTTT,15,.,TRBV4-1,TRBJ2-3,TRBD2
CASSRDIDNEQFF,TGTGCCAGCAGCCGGGACATCGACAATGAGCAGTTCTTC,13,.,TRBV7-3,TRBJ2-1,.
CASSTGQNYGYTF,TGTGCCAGCAGCACCGGACAGAACTATGGCTACACCTTC,13,.,TRBV6-6,TRBJ1-2,.
CASTGANSPLHF,TGTGCCAGCACAGGGGCTAATTCACCCCTCCACTTT,12,.,TRBV7-9,TRBJ1-6,.
CASSSLGDSSYNSPLHF,TGTGCCAGCAGTTCATTAGGGGACAGCTCCTATAATTCACCCCTCCACTTT,17,.,TRBV2,TRBJ1-6,TRBD1
CASSFRGQQAFF,TGTGCCAGCAGCTTCCGGGGACAACAAGCTTTCTTT,12,.,TRBV7-9,TRBJ1-1,.
CASSQRLAGPPGNEQFF,TGTGCCAGCAGCCAGCGACTAGCGGGACCCCCGGGGAACGAGCAGTTCTTC,17,.,TRBV4-2,TRBJ2-1,TRBD2
CAWRPAPLGGANEQFF,TGTGCCTGGAGACCCGCCCCTCTAGGTGGGGCAAATGAGCAGTTCTTC,16,.,TRBV30,TRBJ2-1,.
CASSLARGGTLYTF,TGCGCCAGCAGCTTAGCAAGGGGTGGGACTCTCTACACCTTC,14,.,TRBV5-1,TRBJ1-2,.
CASSYPTGGNQETQYF,TGTGCCAGCAGTTACCCGACTGGGGGCAACCAAGAGACCCAGTACTTC,16,.,TRBV6-5,TRBJ2-5,.